This T cell receptor beta chain stems from a study of beta chain features in type 1 diabetes. Every isolated RNA sample was fully reverse transcribed, so sequencing captured expressed TCRB transcripts. Reads from naive, central memory and regulatory T cell samples averaged about 3.9 million. Libraries were prepared by immunoSEQ multiplex PCR; TCRdb keeps only in-frame clonotypes and omits some of them. The sample contains 400,000 to 500,000 clones, about 15% of which appear only once. Study-wide points: At VDJ recombination sites, type 1 diabetes patients had fewer insertions and more deleted nucleotides. Shorter TCRB CDR3s, moderately but significantly so, marked every one of the four CD4+ subsets in Type 1 diabetes patients. The influence of HLA type on TCRB rearrangement stayed undetermined.

This CDR3 is 15 amino acids long. J lost 3 bases, V lost 5 bases, and 10 bases had no gene match. Germline V gene sequence: CDR1 SGHTA, CDR2 FQGNSA. As concerns this clone: Its antigen is undetermined.

The chain combines TRBV7-2 with TRBJ2-7; TRBD2 agrees at 7 bases. What was sequenced was naive CD4+ T cells from blood. The TCR sequence derives from a man aged 30-40 years in good health. CDR3 DNA: TGTGCCAGCAGCCAAGACTGGACTAGAGGCTACGAGCAGTACTTC. As protein: CASSQDWTRGYEQYF.